The 15 T cell receptor beta chains listed next were all sequenced from one sample in a study of T cell responses to AZD1222 COVID-19 vaccine (TCRdb year 2021). Receptors were amplified or captured by the immunoSEQ multiplex PCR assay. The clones in this table, taken by TCRdb from immuneACCESS, are in-frame only. Not every clone is retained; where verified, under half of the shortfall comes from an unresolved V gene, and the cause of the rest is unknown. This sample comprises approximately 120,000 clones, 89% of them detected only once. The ten largest make up about 9.5% of the sample. Read against the paper, the sample's time point label means: about 28 days (+/-7) after the second vaccine dose. The sequencing here drew on peripheral blood, taken 28 days after the second AZD1222 dose. The receptor source for this set is an adult who received the AZD1222 COVID-19 vaccine.

J is TRBJ1-5 and V is TRBV10-3; TRBD1 might be the D (6 bases). CDR3 length: 16 amino acids. Trimming shortened V by 0 bases and J by 3 bases, and 12 bases separated the two germline ends. Per germline, CDR1 ENHRY and CDR2 SYGVKD. CDR3 bases: TGTGCCATCAGTGAGTCCCGGGGGCTCGACAATCAGCCCCAGCATTTT. Its protein is CAISESRGLDNQPQHF.

This clone was counted a few times. The chain links TRBV2 to TRBJ2-2; TRBD1 agrees at 7 bases. Germline assignment: CDR1 SNHLY and CDR2 FYNNEI. The J segment lost 2 bases and the V segment lost 8 bases, leaving 2 bases of the junction unmatched. This CDR3 is 13 amino acids long. DNA for the CDR3: TGTGCCAGCGGACAGGCTAACACCGGGGAGCTGTTTTTT. It codes for CASGQANTGELFF.

The chain joins TRBV5-1 to TRBJ1-1, with TRBD1 as a possible D gene (5 bases). V was shortened by 5 bases and J by 3 bases, with 11 bases between the two germline ends. Germline assignment: CDR1 SGHRS and CDR2 YFSETQ. CDR3 length: 13 amino acids. The CDR3 here is CASRLWGDTEAFF. CDR3 in DNA: TGCGCCAGCAGACTGTGGGGGGACACTGAAGCTTTCTTT.

This clone was detected once. The chain's CDR3 is CASTAEDINPYEQYF. CDR3 DNA sequence: TGTGCCAGCACCGCCGAAGACATTAATCCCTACGAGCAGTACTTC. The chain links TRBV11-2 to TRBJ2-7; D is unclear. The V gene lost 7 bases and the J gene lost 2 bases, with 18 bases spanning the gap. This CDR3 contains 15 residues. Germline-derived CDR1 and CDR2 are SGHAT and FQNNGV. Variable domain in full (rest from reference TRBV11-2 and TRBJ2-7): EAGVAQSPRYKIIEKRQSVAFWCNPISGHATLYWYQQILGQGPKLLIQFQNNGVVDDSQLPKDRFSAERLKGVDSTLKIQPAKLEDSAVYLCASTAEDINPYEQYFGPGTRLTVT.

The V and J genes are TRBV30 and TRBJ1-6; no reliable D call. Germline loops: CDR1 GTSNPN, CDR2 SVGIG (reference sequence). Trimming cost V 0 bases and J 0 bases, with 6 bases left between them. The CDR3 is 15 residues long. This CDR3 reads CAWSVYSSYNSPLHF. Here the CDR3 DNA reads TGTGCCTGGAGTGTGTATAGCTCCTATAATTCACCCCTCCACTTT.

This clone was seen a single time. V gene TRBV4-2 combines with J gene TRBJ2-7, with 10 nucleotides matching TRBD1. The CDR3 runs to 14 residues. Unmatched junction bases numbered 4, after V lost 3 bases and J lost 5 bases. The V gene's germline CDR1 is LGHNA and CDR2 YNFKEQ. As DNA, the CDR3 is TGTGCCAGCAGCCAGCCGGGACAGGGGCACGAGCAGTACTTC. This translates into CASSQPGQGHEQYF.

V usage is TRBV19 and J usage is TRBJ1-2, with D unclear. Germline CDR1 LNHDA, CDR2 SQIVND (reference sequence). V lost 7 bases to trimming and J lost 8 bases, with 14 bases between them. CDR3 size: 12 residues. DNA of the CDR3: TGTGCCAGTAATATGGGGTCTGACGGCTACACCTTC. Amino acid sequence: CASNMGSDGYTF.

The V and J genes are TRBV12-5 and TRBJ1-3; possibly TRBD1 for D (6 bases). V lost 0 bases and J 2 bases, leaving 11 bases between the germline ends. CDR3 length equals 16 residues. CDR1 and CDR2 from the germline V gene are LGHNT and FRNRAP. DNA for the CDR3: TGTGCTAGTGGTTTGGTACAGGGAGGTACTGGAAACACCATATATTTT. It specifies CASGLVQGGTGNTIYF.

The chain links TRBV11-2 to TRBJ1-1, with a possible D match to TRBD1 (5 bases). CDR1 and CDR2 from the germline V gene are SGHAT and FQNNGV. CDR3 length: 15 amino acids. With 3 bases removed from V and 4 bases from J, the gap between germline ends came to 15 bases. The CDR3 coding sequence is TGTGCCAGCAGCTTTAGGAGGGGCGCTTCCACTGAAGCTTTCTTT. Its protein product is CASSFRRGASTEAFF.

The rearrangement links TRBV6-4 to TRBJ1-6, with TRBD1 matching 7 bases. Looked up from germline, CDR1 is MRHNA and CDR2 is SNTAGT. This CDR3 comprises 14 residues. V trimming: 3 bases; J trimming: 9 bases; junction bases outside the gene matches: 5. CDR3 sequence: CASSEQGNGSPLHF. The DNA of the CDR3 is TGTGCCAGCAGTGAACAGGGGAACGGTTCACCCCTCCACTTT.

The chain recombines TRBV12-3 or TRBV12-4 with TRBJ1-2; D is ambiguous. Trimming cost V 1 base and J 4 bases, with 7 bases left between them. This CDR3 spans 13 amino acids. The CDR3 loop reads CASSLVQTYGYTF. Here the CDR3 DNA reads TGTGCCAGCAGTTTAGTACAGACCTATGGCTACACCTTC.

The chain is built from TRBV12-5 and TRBJ1-5; 10 nucleotides match TRBD1. This CDR3 has 16 amino acids. From germline, CDR1 is LGHNT and CDR2 FRNRAP. The V and J ends lost 2 bases and 6 bases, in that order; junction bases with no gene match: 7. The CDR3: CASGLFGTGEAQPQHF. In DNA form, the CDR3 reads TGTGCTAGTGGTTTGTTTGGGACAGGGGAGGCTCAGCCCCAGCATTTT.

The CDR3 DNA follows: TGTGCCATCAGGGGACAGACCCAGGCCGGGGAGCTGTTTTTT. Translation: CAIRGQTQAGELFF. The J gene is TRBJ2-2, the V gene TRBV10-3; 7 nucleotides match TRBD1. The CDR3 is made up of 14 amino acids. Germline V CDR1 and CDR2: ENHRY, SYGVKD. Trimming cost V 6 bases and J 6 bases; bases outside gene matches: 7.

The chain recombines TRBV12-3 or TRBV12-4 with TRBJ1-2; D unclear. The CDR3 loop spans 12 amino acids. The germline V and J ends were trimmed by 3 bases and 4 bases, with 6 bases remaining between them. Here the CDR3 reads CASSFWGYGYTF. The CDR3, as DNA: TGTGCCAGCAGTTTTTGGGGCTATGGCTACACCTTC.

V gene TRBV19 combines with J gene TRBJ2-3; 10 nucleotides align to TRBD2. This CDR3 comprises 14 residues. V was pared by 4 bases and J by 5 bases, with 3 bases of the junction left unmatched. Germline V CDR1 and CDR2: LNHDA, SQIVND (reference sequence). The CDR3 bases are TGTGCCAGTAGTAGTAGCGGGGGGAAAGATACGCAGTATTTT. Protein product: CASSSSGGKDTQYF. The whole variable domain, remainder taken from reference TRBV19 and TRBJ2-3, is DGGITQSPKYLFRKEGQNVTLSCEQNLNHDAMYWYRQDPGQGLRLIYYSQIVNDFQKGDIAEGYSVSREKKESFPLTVTSAQKNPTAFYLCASSSSGGKDTQYFGPGTRLTVL.